The 21 T cell receptor beta chains below come from one sample, sequenced in a study of cytomegalovirus exposure and HLA in healthy donors. TCRdb keeps only in-frame clones here, not all; method: immunoSEQ multiplex PCR. The table has some 61,000 clones, 97% seen once. Source material: PBMCs. These receptors came from a woman between 18 and 29 years old in good health and CMV-seropositive.

This chain connects TRBV7-8 to TRBJ1-5; 9 bases are a match to TRBD1. CDR3 length equals 16 residues. J was trimmed by 2 bases and V by 5 bases; bases with no gene match: 7. The germline gives CDR1 SGHVS, CDR2 FQNEAQ. Here the CDR3 DNA reads TGTGCCAGCAGCCCCTGGCGGACAGGGGGCAATCAGCCCCAGCATTTT. Its protein is CASSPWRTGGNQPQHF.

V is TRBV4-1 and J is TRBJ2-5; tentatively, D is TRBD2 (6 bases). This CDR3 spans 15 amino acids. Germline CDR1 is MGHRA and CDR2 is YSYEKL. The V and J ends lost 4 bases and 5 bases respectively, with 17 bases between them. The CDR3 region is CASSLWDFTGETQYF. The DNA for the CDR3 is TGCGCCAGCAGCCTTTGGGACTTCACCGGCGAGACCCAGTACTTC.

The V call is TRBV9, the J call TRBJ1-1; a possible D gene is TRBD1 (5 bases). Germline V CDR1 and CDR2: SGDLS, YYNGEE. CDR3 length: 13 amino acids. Trimming removed 4 bases at V and 5 bases at J, with 12 bases between. CDR3 protein: CASSLGGGTEAFF. CDR3 in DNA: TGTGCCAGCAGCCTTGGGGGGGGGACTGAAGCTTTCTTT.

The chain uses TRBV12-2 and TRBJ2-5; TRBD1 is taken as the D call from the table, unchecked against the DNA. TRBV12-2 is noted as a pseudogene. The CDR3 totals 14 residues. CDR3 bases: TGTGCAAAGTCTACCGGGACAGGGGGGGAGACCCAGTACTTC. Amino acids: CAKSTGTGGETQYF.

The chain recombines TRBV6-1 with TRBJ2-3, with D perhaps TRBD1 (5 bases). V gave up 7 bases and J gave up 1 base, with 6 bases separating them. This CDR3 is 12 amino acids long. From germline, CDR1 is MNHNS and CDR2 SASEGT. CDR3 in DNA: TGTGCCAGCATGACAGGCACAGATACGCAGTATTTT. Translation gives CASMTGTDTQYF.

The gene calls are TRBV7-8 and TRBJ2-1, with D perhaps TRBD2 (6 bases). V lost 5 bases and J 4 bases, leaving 12 bases between the germline ends. The CDR3 is 14 amino acids. Germline assignment: CDR1 SGHVS and CDR2 FQNEAQ. DNA of the CDR3: TGTGCCAGCAGCCGGCACGGACTATACAATGAGCAGTTCTTC. Protein sequence: CASSRHGLYNEQFF.

The chain carries TRBV6-4 and TRBJ2-1, with 11 bases fitting TRBD2. Germline trimming cut 3 bases from V and 10 bases from J; bases unmatched to any gene: 8. This CDR3 has 15 amino acids. Per germline, CDR1 MRHNA and CDR2 SNTAGT. The CDR3: CASSDGTSGEEEQFF. CDR3 sequence (DNA): TGTGCCAGCAGTGATGGGACTAGCGGAGAGGAGGAGCAGTTCTTC.

The V call is TRBV19, the J call TRBJ2-3, with D possibly matching TRBD2 (5 bases). The germline V and J ends were trimmed by 3 bases and 1 base, with 8 bases remaining between them. CDR3 length: 14 residues. Germline V lookup: CDR1 LNHDA, CDR2 SQIVND (reference sequence). Here the CDR3 reads CASSMRGRTDTQYF. The CDR3 DNA is TGTGCCAGTAGTATGCGCGGGCGCACAGATACGCAGTATTTT. Full variable domain (missing parts from reference TRBV19 and TRBJ2-3): DGGITQSPKYLFRKEGQNVTLSCEQNLNHDAMYWYRQDPGQGLRLIYYSQIVNDFQKGDIAEGYSVSREKKESFPLTVTSAQKNPTAFYLCASSMRGRTDTQYFGPGTRLTVL.

This clone appeared a single time. This chain connects TRBV28 to TRBJ2-3; D is unclear. Germline V CDR1 and CDR2: MDHEN, SYDVKM. V gave up 2 bases and J gave up 0 bases, with 9 bases separating them. This CDR3 contains 15 residues. CDR3 in DNA: TGTGCCAGCAGTTTAGGCGGAACTAGCACAGATACGCAGTATTTT. It yields the protein CASSLGGTSTDTQYF.

The genes are TRBV9 and TRBJ2-1; D gene ambiguous. Germline values: CDR1 SGDLS, CDR2 YYNGEE. V was pared by 0 bases and J by 7 bases, with 8 bases between. The CDR3 has 13 residues. The CDR3 region is CASSVVPGNEQFF. In DNA form, the CDR3 reads TGTGCCAGCAGCGTAGTGCCCGGGAATGAGCAGTTCTTC.

The CDR3 region is CASSPTGTSGYEQYF. CDR3 in DNA: TGTGCCAGCTCACCAACCGGGACTAGCGGGTACGAGCAGTACTTC. This chain uses TRBV18 with TRBJ2-7, with TRBD2 matching over 12 bases. Germline V gene sequence: CDR1 KGHSH, CDR2 LQKENI. The CDR3 sequence is 15 residues long. V dropped 2 bases and J dropped 4; count of bases not matched to a gene: 3.

The CDR3 is CASSQEGRVGYTF. As DNA, the CDR3 is TGTGCCAGCAGCCAAGAGGGCCGCGTTGGCTACACCTTC. The V call is TRBV14, the J call TRBJ1-2; unclear D gene. V was trimmed by 0 bases and J by 7 bases, leaving 9 bases between them. CDR3 length: 13 residues. CDR1 and CDR2 from the germline V gene are SGHDN and FVKESK. Full variable domain (remainder filled in from reference TRBV14 and TRBJ1-2): EAGVTQFPSHSVIEKGQTVTLRCDPISGHDNLYWYRRVMGKEIKFLLHFVKESKQDESGMPNNRFLAERTGGTYSTLKVQPAELEDSGVYFCASSQEGRVGYTFGSGTRLTVV.

The rearrangement joins TRBV5-1 to TRBJ2-5, with D possibly TRBD2 on 5 matching bases. Per the germline V gene, CDR1 is SGHRS and CDR2 is YFSETQ. The CDR3 totals 15 residues. V shed 0 bases and J shed 2 bases, with 11 bases lying between them. For the CDR3, the DNA is TGCGCCAGCAGCTTGGAGAGCGGAGTACAAGAGACCCAGTACTTC. Translating gives CASSLESGVQETQYF.

The chain couples TRBV13 to TRBJ2-7; TRBD2 matches at 8 bases. CDR1 PRHDT and CDR2 FYEKMQ come from the germline V gene (reference sequence). This CDR3 has 14 residues. The junction had 3 bases not matched to a gene; V was cut back by 5 bases and J by 0 bases. The CDR3 region has the DNA TGTGCCAGCAGCGCCGGGACTAGCTCCTACGAGCAGTACTTC. Protein sequence: CASSAGTSSYEQYF.

This clone was counted once. This rearrangement joins TRBV6-5 to TRBJ2-3; weak D call: TRBD2 (6 bases). This CDR3 spans 14 amino acids. The germline V and J ends were trimmed by 5 bases and 1 base, with 10 bases remaining between them. Looked up from germline, CDR1 is MNHEY and CDR2 is SVGAGI. CDR3 sequence: CASSRTGGTDTQYF. Here the CDR3 DNA reads TGTGCCAGCAGTCGGACGGGGGGCACAGATACGCAGTATTTT.

This clone turned up a few times. The chain uses TRBV6-5 and TRBJ1-4, with 7 bases that match TRBD1. Unmatched junction bases numbered 5, after V lost 0 bases and J lost 4 bases. Germline V gives CDR1 MNHEY, CDR2 SVGAGI. This CDR3 is built from 16 residues. This CDR3 reads CASSYSQGKGNEKLFF. DNA of the CDR3: TGTGCCAGCAGTTACTCACAGGGGAAGGGTAATGAAAAACTGTTTTTT.

This clone was recorded only once. This rearrangement joins TRBV18 to TRBJ2-7; 7 bases map to TRBD1. CDR3 length: 14 amino acids. After removal of 4 bases from V and 5 bases from J, the junction contained 8 bases not matched to a gene. The germline V gene has CDR1 KGHSH and CDR2 LQKENI. The CDR3, as DNA: TGTGCCAGCTCACACAATAGAGGGGGCGACGAGCAGTACTTC. Protein: CASSHNRGGDEQYF.

The rearrangement uses TRBV7-9 and TRBJ2-1; D is unclear. The CDR3 is 11 amino acids. Germline CDR1 reads SEHNR; CDR2 reads FQNEAQ (reference sequence). The V and J ends lost 5 bases and 8 bases respectively, with 7 bases between them. Written as DNA, the CDR3 is TGTGCCAGCAGCCCCCTTGATGAGCAGTTCTTC. Amino acid sequence: CASSPLDEQFF.

This chain uses TRBV6-6 with TRBJ2-1; D unresolved. From germline, CDR1 is MNHNY and CDR2 SVGAGI (reference sequence). This CDR3 comprises 15 residues. The germline V and J ends were trimmed by 7 bases and 0 bases, with 13 bases remaining between them. CDR3 nucleotides: TGTGCCAGCACTGTAAGAGCGACCTCCTACAATGAGCAGTTCTTC. It codes for CASTVRATSYNEQFF.

The chain carries TRBV10-1 and TRBJ2-2; unclear D gene. Trimming removed 1 base at V and 6 bases at J, with 3 bases between. The CDR3 loop spans 12 amino acids. CDR1 is WNHNN and CDR2 is SYGVQD in the germline V gene (reference sequence). CDR3 nucleotide sequence: TGCGCCAGCAGTGAGTTAGCCGGGGAGCTGTTTTTT. Residues: CASSELAGELFF.

The chain carries TRBV29-1 and TRBJ2-1; TRBD2 is a possible D gene (5 bases). The CDR3 loop spans 15 amino acids. V was trimmed by 5 bases and J by 1 base, leaving 15 bases between them. The germline gives CDR1 SQVTM, CDR2 ANQGSEA. The CDR3: CSVWSSGASYNEQFF. CDR3 sequence (DNA): TGCAGCGTTTGGTCCAGCGGCGCTTCCTACAATGAGCAGTTCTTC.